This T cell receptor (beta chain) was found in a study of T cells expressing NK-cell markers. Study in general: Obtained from sorted CD3+CD56+NKG2C+, CD3+CD56+NKG2C- and CD3+CD56-NKG2C+ T cells were the TCR beta repertoires. One of eight sequenced donors was HCMV-seronegative; the other seven were seropositive.

What made the TCR beta cDNA was 5'RACE template switching with UMIs. TCRdb reprocessed the 5' RACE reads and keeps a single row for each CDR3 protein, giving no DNA. This table holds 550,000 to 600,000 distinct CDR3 sequences. This CDR3 is built from 17 residues. Germline V gene lookup returns CDR1 MGHRA and CDR2 YSYEKL. The chain carries TRBV4-1 and TRBJ2-3; TCRdb reports TRBD2, a call that lacks DNA to check it against. Specimen: blood T cells: a sorted CD56 or NKG2C T cell subset, CD4+ or CD8+ T cells, or bulk PBMC T cells (not recorded which). The receptor was isolated from a man younger than 35 in good health. The CDR3 sequence is CASSQDPFSGRGDTQYF.